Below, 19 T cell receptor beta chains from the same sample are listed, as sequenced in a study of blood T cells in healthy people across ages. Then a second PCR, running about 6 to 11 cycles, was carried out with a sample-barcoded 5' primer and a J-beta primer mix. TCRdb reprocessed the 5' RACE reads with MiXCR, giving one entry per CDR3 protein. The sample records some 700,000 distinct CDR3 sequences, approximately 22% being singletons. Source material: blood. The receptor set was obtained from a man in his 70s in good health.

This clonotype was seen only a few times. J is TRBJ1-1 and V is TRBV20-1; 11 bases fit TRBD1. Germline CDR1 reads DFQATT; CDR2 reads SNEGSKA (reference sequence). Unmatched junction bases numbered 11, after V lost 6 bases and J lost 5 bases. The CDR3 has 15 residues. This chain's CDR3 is CSATGQGAVWTEAFF. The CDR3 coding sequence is TGCAGTGCCACCGGACAGGGGGCAGTTTGGACTGAAGCTTTCTTT.

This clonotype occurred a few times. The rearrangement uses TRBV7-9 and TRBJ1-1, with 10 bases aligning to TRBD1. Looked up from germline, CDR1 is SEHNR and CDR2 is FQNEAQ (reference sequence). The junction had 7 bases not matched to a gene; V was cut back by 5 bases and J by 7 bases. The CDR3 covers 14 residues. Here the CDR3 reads CASSRRDRGVEAFF. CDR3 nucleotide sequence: TGTGCCAGCAGCAGACGGGACAGGGGAGTTGAAGCTTTCTTT.

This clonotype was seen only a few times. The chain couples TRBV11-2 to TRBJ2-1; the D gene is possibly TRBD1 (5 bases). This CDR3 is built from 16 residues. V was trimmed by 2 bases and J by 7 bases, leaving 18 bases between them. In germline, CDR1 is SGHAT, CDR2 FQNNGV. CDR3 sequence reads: CASSLNSGQGWNEQFF. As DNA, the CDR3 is TGTGCCAGCAGCTTAAATTCAGGGCAGGGCTGGAATGAGCAGTTCTTC.

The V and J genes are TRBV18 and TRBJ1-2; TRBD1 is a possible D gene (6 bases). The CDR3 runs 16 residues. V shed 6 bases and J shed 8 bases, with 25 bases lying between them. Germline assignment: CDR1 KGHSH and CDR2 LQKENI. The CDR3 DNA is TGTGCCAGCTCCCAAAGCCTACAGGGTGGAGATAGCGGCTACACCTTC. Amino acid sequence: CASSQSLQGGDSGYTF. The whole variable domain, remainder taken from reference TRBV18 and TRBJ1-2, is NAGVMQNPRHLVRRRGQEARLRCSPMKGHSHVYWYRQLPEEGLKFMVYLQKENIIDESGMPKERFSAEFPKEGPSILRIQQVVRGDSAAYFCASSQSLQGGDSGYTFGSGTRLTVV.

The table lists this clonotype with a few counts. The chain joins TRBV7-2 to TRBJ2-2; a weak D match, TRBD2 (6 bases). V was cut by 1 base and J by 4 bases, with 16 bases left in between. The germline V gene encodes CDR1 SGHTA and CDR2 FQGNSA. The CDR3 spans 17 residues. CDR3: CASSLDSSRGSTGELFF. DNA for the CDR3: TGTGCCAGCAGCTTAGATTCATCTCGGGGGAGCACCGGGGAGCTGTTTTTT.

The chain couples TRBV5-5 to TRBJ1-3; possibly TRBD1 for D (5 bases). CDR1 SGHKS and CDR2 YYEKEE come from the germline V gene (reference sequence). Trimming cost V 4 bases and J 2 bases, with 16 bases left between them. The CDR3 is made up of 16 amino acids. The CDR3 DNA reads TGTGCCAGCAGCATCCAGGGAATTCAGGCTGGAAACACCATATATTTT. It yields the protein CASSIQGIQAGNTIYF.

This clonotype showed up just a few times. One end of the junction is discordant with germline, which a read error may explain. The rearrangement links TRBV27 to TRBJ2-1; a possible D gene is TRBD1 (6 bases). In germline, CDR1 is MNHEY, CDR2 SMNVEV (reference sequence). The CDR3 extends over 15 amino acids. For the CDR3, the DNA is TGTGCCAGCAGCCGGGCAGGGACATCGCACGATGAGCGGTTCTTC. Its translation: CASSRAGTSHDERFF.

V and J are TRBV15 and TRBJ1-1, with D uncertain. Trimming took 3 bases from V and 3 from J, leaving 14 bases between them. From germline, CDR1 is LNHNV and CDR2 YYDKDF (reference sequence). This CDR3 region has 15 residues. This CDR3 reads CATSSDPSLDTEAFF. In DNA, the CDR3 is TGTGCCACCAGCAGTGATCCCAGTCTTGACACTGAAGCTTTCTTT.

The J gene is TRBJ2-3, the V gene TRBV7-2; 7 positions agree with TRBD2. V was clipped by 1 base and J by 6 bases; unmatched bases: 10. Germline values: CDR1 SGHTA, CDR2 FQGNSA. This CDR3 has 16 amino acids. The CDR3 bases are TGTGCCAGCAGCTTAGAGGGCAGGGCAGCGGGGGATACGCAGTATTTT. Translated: CASSLEGRAAGDTQYF.

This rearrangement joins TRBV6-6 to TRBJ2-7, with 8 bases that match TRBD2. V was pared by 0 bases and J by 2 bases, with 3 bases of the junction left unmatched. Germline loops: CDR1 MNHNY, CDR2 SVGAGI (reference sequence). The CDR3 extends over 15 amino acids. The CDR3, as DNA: TGTGCCAGCAGTTACTCGGCGGGGGGAGCCTACGAGCAGTACTTC. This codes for CASSYSAGGAYEQYF.

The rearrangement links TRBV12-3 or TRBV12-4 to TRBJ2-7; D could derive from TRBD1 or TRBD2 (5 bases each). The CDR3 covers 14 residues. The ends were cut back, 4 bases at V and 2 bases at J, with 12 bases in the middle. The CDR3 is CASSYIGGAYEQYF. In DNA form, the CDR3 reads TGTGCCAGCAGTTACATTGGGGGTGCCTACGAGCAGTACTTC.

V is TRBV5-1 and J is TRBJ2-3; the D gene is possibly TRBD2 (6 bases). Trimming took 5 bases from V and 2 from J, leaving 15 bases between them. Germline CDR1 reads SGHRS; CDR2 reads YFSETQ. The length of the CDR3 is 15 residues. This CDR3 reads CASSQALADTDTQYF. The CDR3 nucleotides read TGCGCCAGCAGTCAGGCGTTAGCGGACACAGATACGCAGTATTTT.

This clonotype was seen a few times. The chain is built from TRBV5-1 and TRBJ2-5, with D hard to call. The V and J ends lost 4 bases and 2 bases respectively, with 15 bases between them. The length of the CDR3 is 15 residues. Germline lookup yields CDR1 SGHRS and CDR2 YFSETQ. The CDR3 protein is CASSLLSGGQETQYF. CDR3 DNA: TGCGCCAGCAGCCTACTGAGTGGTGGTCAAGAGACCCAGTACTTC.

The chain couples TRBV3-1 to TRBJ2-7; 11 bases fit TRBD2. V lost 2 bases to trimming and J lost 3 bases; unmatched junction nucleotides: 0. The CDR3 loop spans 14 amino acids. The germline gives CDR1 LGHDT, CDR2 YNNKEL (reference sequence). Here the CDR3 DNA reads TGTGCCAGCAGCCAACTAGCGGGGGGCTACGAGCAGTACTTC. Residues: CASSQLAGGYEQYF.

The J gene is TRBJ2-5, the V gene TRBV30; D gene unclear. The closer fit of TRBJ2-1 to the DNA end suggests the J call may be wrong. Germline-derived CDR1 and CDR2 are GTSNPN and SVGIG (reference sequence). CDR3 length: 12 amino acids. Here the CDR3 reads CAWSGGSNEQFF. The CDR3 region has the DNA TGTGCCTGGAGCGGTGGGTCCAATGAGCAGTTCTTC.

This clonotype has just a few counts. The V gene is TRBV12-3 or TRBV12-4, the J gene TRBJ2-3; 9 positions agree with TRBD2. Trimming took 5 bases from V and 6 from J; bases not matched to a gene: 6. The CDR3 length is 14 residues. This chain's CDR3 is CASSLLAGDDTQYF. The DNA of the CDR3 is TGTGCCAGCAGTCTCTTAGCGGGGGACGATACGCAGTATTTT.

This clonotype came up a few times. CDR3 loop: CSTLADDTDTQYF. The CDR3 bases are TGCAGTACTCTAGCGGACGACACAGATACGCAGTATTTT. The chain couples TRBV20-1 to TRBJ2-3; 7 bases agree with TRBD2. Germline CDR1 DFQATT, CDR2 SNEGSKA (reference sequence). V shed 8 bases, J shed 2 bases, and the junction held 7 bases outside the gene matches. The CDR3 consists of 13 residues.

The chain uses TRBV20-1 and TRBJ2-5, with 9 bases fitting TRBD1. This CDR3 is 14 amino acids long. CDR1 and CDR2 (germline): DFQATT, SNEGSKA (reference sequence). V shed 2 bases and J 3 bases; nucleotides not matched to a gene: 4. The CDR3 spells CSARYGQGKETQYF. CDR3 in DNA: TGCAGTGCTAGATACGGACAGGGGAAAGAGACCCAGTACTTC.

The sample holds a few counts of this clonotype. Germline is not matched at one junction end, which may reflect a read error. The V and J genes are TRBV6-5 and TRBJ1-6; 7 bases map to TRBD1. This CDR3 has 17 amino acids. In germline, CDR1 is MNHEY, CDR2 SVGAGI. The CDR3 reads CASSYSGDSSYNSPLHF. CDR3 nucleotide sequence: TGTGCCAGCAGTTACTCGGGGGACAGCTCCTATAATTCGCCCCTCCACTTT.